These T cell receptor beta chains were read from a single sample in a study of T cell clonotyping in hematopoietic cell transplantation. Some clones are missing from TCRdb's copy, which holds only in-frame ones; the method was immunoSEQ multiplex PCR. This table holds approximately 4,100 clones, roughly 94% found once. This material consisted of PBMCs, taken 30 days after allogeneic stem cell transplant. The receptors were gathered from a male patient aged 45 to 59 who had an allogeneic stem cell transplant from a related donor, so the T cells may come from the graft donor. Some clones in this sample may be carry-over from other donors' samples. Both conserved end residues are part of each CDR3. A D gene is named only where the DNA matches it firmly. Size values are once, few and many counts, or a class for expanded clones, and some rows have none.

J	V	D	size	CDR3	DNA
TRBJ2-3	TRBV6-5	-	-	CASSWGISTDTQYF	TGTGCCAGCAGTTGGGGGATTAGCACAGATACGCAGTATTTT
TRBJ2-6	TRBV10-1	-	-	CADRSGANVLTF	TGCGCGGACCGTTCTGGGGCCAACGTCCTGACTTTC
TRBJ2-5	TRBV6-5	-	-	CASSYEGGPLTTQYF	TGTGCCAGCAGTTACGAGGGGGGCCCTCTAACGACCCAGTACTTC
TRBJ1-2	TRBV6-1	-	-	CASSASRGAGYGYTF	TGTGCCAGCAGCGCTTCGAGGGGGGCCGGGTATGGCTACACCTTC
TRBJ1-2	TRBV11-2	TRBD1	-	CASSPTDRTGGYTF	TGTGCCAGCAGCCCTACGGACAGGACGGGTGGCTACACCTTC
TRBJ1-2	TRBV29-1	TRBD1	-	CSVENRGSGYTF	TGCAGCGTTGAAAACAGGGGGAGCGGCTACACCTTC
TRBJ1-5	TRBV12-5	-	-	CASGLSGAQPQHF	TGTGCTAGTGGTTTGTCAGGGGCTCAGCCCCAGCATTTT
TRBJ2-3	TRBV28	-	-	CASSSPATDTQYF	TGTGCCAGCAGTTCCCCGGCCACAGATACGCAGTATTTT
TRBJ2-7	TRBV7-9	-	-	CASSLEVGEQYF	TGTGCCAGCAGCTTAGAAGTGGGAGAGCAGTACTTC
TRBJ1-6	TRBV19	-	-	CASSIAYGGSPLHF	TGTGCCAGTAGTATAGCCTACGGCGGTTCACCCCTCCACTTT
TRBJ1-5	TRBV28	-	few	CASSSSNGRYQPQHF	TGTGCCAGCAGTTCCTCAAACGGCCGGTATCAGCCCCAGCATTTT
TRBJ1-2	TRBV5-6	-	-	CASSPTNRAGYGYTF	TGTGCCAGCAGCCCAACAAACCGGGCGGGATATGGCTACACCTTC
TRBJ2-3	TRBV19	-	-	CASKGPQGADTQYF	TGTGCCAGTAAGGGCCCCCAAGGTGCAGATACGCAGTATTTT
TRBJ2-2	TRBV5-4	TRBD2	once	CASSTSGGQPGTGELFF	TGTGCCAGCAGCACTAGCGGGGGCCAACCGGGTACCGGGGAGCTGTTTTTT
TRBJ2-2	TRBV7-6	TRBD2	-	CASSSNVRLAGTGELFF	TGTGCCAGCAGCTCGAACGTCCGACTAGCGGGTACCGGGGAGCTGTTTTTT
TRBJ2-7	TRBV5-1	-	-	CASSYSGAEQYF	TGCGCCAGCAGCTACTCTGGGGCCGAGCAGTACTTC
TRBJ2-1	TRBV7-9	TRBD2	-	CASSLELAGGLIYNEQFF	TGTGCCAGCAGCTTAGAACTAGCGGGGGGCCTCATCTACAATGAGCAGTTCTTC